One sample yielded the 8 T cell receptor beta chains listed below, sequenced in a study of T cells after yellow fever vaccination (dated by TCRdb to about 2019). Library preparation was by 5' RACE. Sequencing used an Illumina NovaSeq 6000. The public reads were reanalyzed by TCRdb: fastp trimming at Q25, MiXCR alignment, in-frame beta chains only. Under each unique CDR3 protein, matching rows form one entry showing the most common genes and DNA. The sample yields 300,000 to 400,000 distinct CDR3 sequences; about an eighth were counted once. Of the sample, 2.5% to 4% is held by the ten largest clones. This specimen's treatment or condition label, per the study, means: live attenuated yellow fever vaccine strain. The sequencing here drew on CD4+ T cells sorted from PBMCs, taken 15 days after the yellow fever booster vaccination. The receptor set was obtained from a man younger than 35 who received the YFV17D yellow fever vaccine.

This clonotype was found a few times. The chain combines TRBV9 with TRBJ2-2; possibly TRBD2 for D (5 bases). Germline values: CDR1 SGDLS, CDR2 YYNGEE. The CDR3 covers 19 residues. The germline V and J ends were trimmed by 0 bases and 7 bases, with 25 bases remaining between them. The CDR3, as DNA: TGTGCCAGCAGCGTAGTCCCCCGGGGATTATATCGCGGCAGCGGGGAGCTGTTTTTT. It encodes CASSVVPRGLYRGSGELFF.

This clonotype was counted ten times or more. The chain links TRBV7-2 to TRBJ2-1, with 8 positions matching TRBD2. Germline V gene lookup returns CDR1 SGHTA and CDR2 FQGNSA. The V gene end was trimmed by 5 bases and the J gene end by 1 base; junction bases not matched to a gene: 7. The CDR3 covers 16 residues. The CDR3 here is CASSAGRVESYNEQFF. Here the CDR3 DNA reads TGTGCCAGCAGCGCCGGGAGGGTCGAATCCTACAATGAGCAGTTCTTC.

The V gene is TRBV15, the J gene TRBJ2-5, with TRBD2 as a possible D gene (6 bases). Germline CDR1 LNHNV, CDR2 YYDKDF (reference sequence). CDR3 size: 14 residues. Trimming cost V 0 bases and J 5 bases, with 10 bases left between them. The CDR3 DNA is TGTGCCACCAGCAGAGATGGAGGGCCCGAGACCCAGTACTTC. It encodes CATSRDGGPETQYF.

The chain has TRBV27 and TRBJ1-5, with 8 bases fitting TRBD1. The junction had 6 bases not matched to a gene; V was cut back by 6 bases and J by 2 bases. Germline V gene data show CDR1 as MNHEY and CDR2 as SMNVEV (reference sequence). This CDR3 has 15 amino acids. In DNA form, the CDR3 reads TGTGCCAGCAGCCGTGACAGGGGAGGCAATCAGCCCCAGCATTTT. Its translation is CASSRDRGGNQPQHF.

This clonotype was counted a few times. The gene calls are TRBV20-1 and TRBJ2-7; the D is unclear. The V and J ends lost 6 bases and 4 bases respectively, with 10 bases between them. This CDR3 has 11 residues. CDR1 is DFQATT and CDR2 is SNEGSKA in the germline V gene (reference sequence). DNA for the CDR3: TGCAGTGCCGGAACGAGGTACGAGCAGTACTTC. Amino acids: CSAGTRYEQYF.

This sequence joins TRBV6-4 and TRBJ2-2; D ambiguous. Germline-derived CDR1 and CDR2 are MRHNA and SNTAGT. This CDR3 is 14 amino acids long. V shed 7 bases and J shed 6 bases, with 15 bases lying between them. The CDR3 nucleotides are TGTGCCAGCAAGGACCAACTCAGCGCCGGGGAGCTGTTTTTT. It translates to CASKDQLSAGELFF.

The J gene is TRBJ1-2, the V gene TRBV5-1; tentatively, D is TRBD1 (6 bases). CDR3 length: 15 amino acids. Germline V gene data show CDR1 as SGHRS and CDR2 as YFSETQ. V dropped 4 bases and J dropped 4 bases, with 17 bases sitting between them. The CDR3 here is CASSPASRQVYGYTF. The DNA for the CDR3 is TGCGCCAGCAGCCCAGCGTCCCGACAGGTCTATGGCTACACCTTC.

The chain uses TRBV24-1 and TRBJ1-1, with 10 bases aligning to TRBD1. The CDR3 length is 18 residues. Germline lookup yields CDR1 KGHDR and CDR2 SFDVKD. J gave up 0 bases and V 12 bases, and 18 bases lay outside the gene matches. The DNA for the CDR3 is TGTGCCCCATCGATGACAGGGGGCGAGGAAGCCCTGAACACTGAAGCTTTCTTT. Protein sequence: CAPSMTGGEEALNTEAFF.